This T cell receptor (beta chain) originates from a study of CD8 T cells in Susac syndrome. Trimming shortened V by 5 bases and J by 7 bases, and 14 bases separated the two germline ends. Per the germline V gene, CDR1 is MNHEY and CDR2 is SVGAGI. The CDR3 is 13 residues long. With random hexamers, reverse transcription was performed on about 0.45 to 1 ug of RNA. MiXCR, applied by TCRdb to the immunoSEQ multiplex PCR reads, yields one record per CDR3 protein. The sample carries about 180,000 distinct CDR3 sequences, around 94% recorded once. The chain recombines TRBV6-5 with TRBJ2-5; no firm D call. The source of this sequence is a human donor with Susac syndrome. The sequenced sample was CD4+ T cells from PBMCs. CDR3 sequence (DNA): TGTGCCAGCAGTCCCCCCGGCCCAGGGACCCAGTACTTC. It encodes CASSPPGPGTQYF.